The sequence of this T cell receptor (beta chain) was determined in a study of T cell responses to AZD1222 COVID-19 vaccine. Clones were sequenced by immunoSEQ multiplex PCR, and TCRdb holds only the in-frame ones, with some missing. This table holds approximately 70,000 clones, around 81% found once. The CDR3 has 16 residues. CDR1 LGHNA and CDR2 YSLEER come from the germline V gene. Trimming pared 0 bases from V and 3 bases from J, leaving 12 bases between. Study outcomes and limitations: CD4 TCRs covered the whole spike, strongest at regions 160-218 and 743-854.

As regards this clone: Its antigen is unidentified.

This chain uses TRBV4-3 with TRBJ1-5; D gene ambiguous. The sequencing here drew on peripheral blood, taken 28 days after the second AZD1222 dose. The sequence was collected from an adult who received the AZD1222 COVID-19 vaccine. CDR3 residues: CASSQDWGGNNQPQHF. CDR3 in DNA: TGCGCCAGCAGCCAAGATTGGGGTGGGAACAATCAGCCCCAGCATTTT.